This TCR beta chain was obtained from a study of shared clonotypes between healthy human individuals. Study summary: Each donor contributed plates that comprised three CD4 naive, three CD4 memory, two CD8 naive and one CD8 memory.

Clones were read by immunoSEQ multiplex PCR, and TCRdb kept only the in-frame ones, dropping some. The sample holds approximately 640,000 clones; more than 70% are singletons and the top ten take about 1.8%. The CDR3 contains 14 residues. From germline, CDR1 is SGHNT and CDR2 YYREEE (reference sequence). Trimming removed 0 bases at V and 4 bases at J, with 11 bases between. The sequenced material came from memory CD4+ T cells sorted from blood. Regarding subset: CD45RA-negative fraction. V usage is TRBV5-4 and J usage is TRBJ2-7, with D possibly TRBD1 on 5 matching bases. This TCR came from a woman in her twenties or thirties in good health. The CDR3 sequence: CASSLDRSGYEQYF. In DNA form, the CDR3 reads TGTGCCAGCAGCTTGGACAGGAGTGGTTACGAGCAGTACTTC.